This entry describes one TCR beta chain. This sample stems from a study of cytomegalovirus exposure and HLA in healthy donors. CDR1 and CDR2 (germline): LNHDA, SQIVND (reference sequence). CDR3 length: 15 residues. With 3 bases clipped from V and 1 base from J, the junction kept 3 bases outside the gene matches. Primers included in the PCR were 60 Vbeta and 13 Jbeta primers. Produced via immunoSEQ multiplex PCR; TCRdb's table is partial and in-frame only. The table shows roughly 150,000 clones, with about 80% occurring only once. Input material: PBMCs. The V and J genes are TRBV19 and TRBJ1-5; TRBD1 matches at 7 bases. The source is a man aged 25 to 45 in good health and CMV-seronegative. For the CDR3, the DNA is TGTGCCAGTAGTATTAAGGGGGCCAGCAATCAGCCCCAGCATTTT. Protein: CASSIKGASNQPQHF. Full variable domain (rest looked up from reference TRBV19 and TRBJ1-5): DGGITQSPKYLFRKEGQNVTLSCEQNLNHDAMYWYRQDPGQGLRLIYYSQIVNDFQKGDIAEGYSVSREKKESFPLTVTSAQKNPTAFYLCASSIKGASNQPQHFGDGTRLSIL.